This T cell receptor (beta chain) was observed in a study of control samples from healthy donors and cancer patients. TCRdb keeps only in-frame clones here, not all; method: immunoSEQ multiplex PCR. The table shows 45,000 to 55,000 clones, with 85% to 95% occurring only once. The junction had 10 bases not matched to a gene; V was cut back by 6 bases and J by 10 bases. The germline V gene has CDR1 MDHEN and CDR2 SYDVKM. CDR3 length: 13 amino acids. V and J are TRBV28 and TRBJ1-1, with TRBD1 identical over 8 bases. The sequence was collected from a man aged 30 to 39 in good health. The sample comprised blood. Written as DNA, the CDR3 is TGTGCCAGCAGCGCCTGGACAGGGCCCGGAGCTTTCTTT. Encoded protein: CASSAWTGPGAFF.